One and the same sample provided the 9 T cell receptor beta chains below, sequenced in a study of post-analysis software for immune sequencing data. For these TCRs, the target antigens are not known. General observations from the study: Patients had higher frequencies than controls of about five TRBV segments, including TRBV5-6, TRBV5-1 and TRBV20-1.

The library was made from cDNA and included unique molecular identifiers. TCRdb redid the calling of the PCR reads with MiXCR, one entry per CDR3 protein. There are hundreds of thousands of distinct CDR3 sequences in the sample; just over 35% occur only once, and around 4.8% lies in the top ten. The sample comprised blood. All receptors come from a girl between 5 and 17 years old with multiple sclerosis.

Comment on this clonotype: Possible read error: a much larger clone is one base away. CDR3 nucleotide sequence: TGTGCCAGCAGTTCGGGACGGGCATTCTATGGCTACACCTTC. Translating gives CASSSGRAFYGYTF. This chain joins TRBV28 and TRBJ1-2; a weak D match, TRBD1 (5 bases). The V end was cut by 4 bases, the J end by 4 bases, with 13 bases between. The CDR3 contains 14 residues. CDR1 is MDHEN and CDR2 is SYDVKM in the germline V gene.

This clonotype was observed at least ten times. The chain employs TRBV9 and TRBJ2-1; TRBD2 agrees at 9 bases. V shed 7 bases and J 9 bases; nucleotides not matched to a gene: 11. Germline V lookup: CDR1 SGDLS, CDR2 YYNGEE. The CDR3 is 14 residues long. CDR3 coding DNA: TGTGCCAGCTCTCCGCGGGAGGGAAGCGGTGAGCAGTTCTTC. This gives the protein CASSPREGSGEQFF.

There are a few counts of this clonotype. Just one base apart from a much larger clone, this may be a read error. The V and J genes are TRBV27 and TRBJ2-5; D is perhaps TRBD1 (6 bases). CDR3 length: 16 amino acids. CDR1 MNHEY and CDR2 SMNVEV come from the germline V gene (reference sequence). The CDR3 DNA reads as TGTGCCTGCAGTTTATCGTCTCGCAGGGGTGAGGAGACCCAGTACTTC. It codes for CACSLSSRRGEETQYF.

Many counts were recorded for this clonotype. The V gene is TRBV28, the J gene TRBJ1-4; D is perhaps TRBD1 (6 bases). This CDR3 is 14 amino acids long. Per germline, CDR1 MDHEN and CDR2 SYDVKM. V lost 5 bases to trimming and J lost 4 bases, with 11 bases between them. Here the CDR3 DNA reads TGTGCCAGCAGTACCAGGGGACTTAATGAAAAACTGTTTTTT. It is translated as CASSTRGLNEKLFF.

This clonotype was counted many times. This sequence joins TRBV4-1 and TRBJ2-2; 11 bases agree with TRBD1. The CDR3 sequence is 18 residues long. Looked up from germline, CDR1 is MGHRA and CDR2 is YSYEKL. Trimming cost V 3 bases and J 0 bases; bases outside gene matches: 6. For the CDR3, the DNA is TGCGCCAGCAGCCAGTTCGGGACAGGGGGAGCGAACACCGGGGAGCTGTTTTTT. Translation gives CASSQFGTGGANTGELFF.

In the case of this clonotype: At one boundary the junction diverges from the germline segment, which might be a read error. The chain is built from TRBV19 and TRBJ2-1; 9 nucleotides agree with TRBD2. The germline V gene has CDR1 LNHDA and CDR2 SQIVND (reference sequence). This CDR3 has 18 amino acids. The CDR3 here is CAGSTILAGPPSYNEQFF. The CDR3 nucleotides read TGTGCCGGTAGTACCATACTAGCGGGTCCACCCTCCTACAATGAGCAGTTCTTC.

On this clonotype: A much larger clonotype is one base distant, so this may be a read error. This chain connects TRBV7-2 to TRBJ1-2; 9 bases fit TRBD1. The CDR3 has 14 amino acids. Germline assignment: CDR1 SGHTA and CDR2 FQGNSA. CDR3 loop: CAGSYRGRPGGYTF. The DNA of the CDR3 is TGTGCCGGCAGTTACAGGGGGCGCCCCGGTGGCTACACCTTC. Full variable domain (outside the CDR3, taken from reference TRBV7-2 and TRBJ1-2): GAGVSQSPSNKVTEKGKDVELRCDPISGHTALYWYRQSLGQGLEFLIYFQGNSAPDKSGLPSDRFSAERTGGSVSTLTIQRTQQEDSAVYLCAGSYRGRPGGYTFGSGTRLTVV.

This rearrangement joins TRBV5-1 to TRBJ2-1, with TRBD2 identical over 8 bases. Unmatched junction bases numbered 10, after V lost 3 bases and J lost 8 bases. This CDR3 contains 15 residues. Germline values: CDR1 SGHRS, CDR2 YFSETQ. CDR3 coding DNA: TGCGCCAGCAGCTGGACTAGCCTAGGGGGGCATGAGCAGTTCTTC. This sequence encodes CASSWTSLGGHEQFF.

A single count supports this clonotype. The V call is TRBV6-2 or TRBV6-3, the J call TRBJ2-5, with D unresolved. The CDR3 consists of 13 residues. From germline, CDR1 is MNHEY and CDR2 SVGEGT. V lost 7 bases and J lost 5, with 14 bases in between. The CDR3 region has the DNA TGTGCCAGCAACAATGGGGTCAGGGAGACCCAGTACTTC. It yields the protein CASNNGVRETQYF.